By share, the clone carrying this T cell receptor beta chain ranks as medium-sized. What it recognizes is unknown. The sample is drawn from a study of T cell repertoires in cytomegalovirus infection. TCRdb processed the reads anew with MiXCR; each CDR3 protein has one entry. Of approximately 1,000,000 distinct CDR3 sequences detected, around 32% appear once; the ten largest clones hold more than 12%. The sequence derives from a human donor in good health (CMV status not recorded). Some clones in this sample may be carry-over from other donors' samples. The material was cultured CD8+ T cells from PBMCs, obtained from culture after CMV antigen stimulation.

The CDR3: CASSPTGGLTKNIQYF. The CDR3 DNA reads as TGTGCCAGCAGCCCCACCGGGGGGCTAACGAAAAACATTCAGTACTTC. The V and J genes are TRBV7-8 and TRBJ2-4; D is perhaps TRBD2 (7 bases). CDR1 and CDR2 from the germline V gene are SGHVS and FQNEAQ. This CDR3 is built from 16 residues. The ends were cut back, 5 bases at V and 4 bases at J, with 18 bases in the middle.